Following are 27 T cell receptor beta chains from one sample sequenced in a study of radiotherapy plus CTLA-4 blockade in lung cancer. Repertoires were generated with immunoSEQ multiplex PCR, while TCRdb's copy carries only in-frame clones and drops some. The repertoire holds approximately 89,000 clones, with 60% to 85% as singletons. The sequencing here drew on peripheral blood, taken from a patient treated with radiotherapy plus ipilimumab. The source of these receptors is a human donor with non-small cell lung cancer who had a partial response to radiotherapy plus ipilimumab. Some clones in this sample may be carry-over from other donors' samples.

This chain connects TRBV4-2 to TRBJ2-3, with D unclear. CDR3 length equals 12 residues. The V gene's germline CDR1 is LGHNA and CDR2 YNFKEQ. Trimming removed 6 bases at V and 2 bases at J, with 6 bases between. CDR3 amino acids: CASRHTTDTQYF. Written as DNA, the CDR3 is TGTGCCAGCAGACATACCACAGATACGCAGTATTTT.

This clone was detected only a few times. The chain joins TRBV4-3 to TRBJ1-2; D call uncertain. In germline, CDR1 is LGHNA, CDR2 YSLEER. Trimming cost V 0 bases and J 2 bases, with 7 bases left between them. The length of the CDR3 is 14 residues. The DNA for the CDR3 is TGCGCCAGCAGCCAAGATCATGGCAACTATGGCTACACCTTC. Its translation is CASSQDHGNYGYTF.

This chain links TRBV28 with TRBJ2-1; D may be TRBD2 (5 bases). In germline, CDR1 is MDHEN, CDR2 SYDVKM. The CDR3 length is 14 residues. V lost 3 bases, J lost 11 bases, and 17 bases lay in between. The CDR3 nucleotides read TGTGCCAGCAGTTTCAGCGGACTGCGGATTCAGCAGTTCTTC. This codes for CASSFSGLRIQQFF. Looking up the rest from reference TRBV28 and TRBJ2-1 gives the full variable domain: DVKVTQSSRYLVKRTGEKVFLECVQDMDHENMFWYRQDPGLGLRLIYFSYDVKMKEKGDIPEGYSVSREKKERFSLILESASTNQTSMYLCASSFSGLRIQQFFGPGTRLTVL.

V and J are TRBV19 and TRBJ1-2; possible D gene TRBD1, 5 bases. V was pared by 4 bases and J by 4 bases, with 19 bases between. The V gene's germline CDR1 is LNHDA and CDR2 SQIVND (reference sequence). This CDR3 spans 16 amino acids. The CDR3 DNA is TGTGCCAGTAGTACCGACAGCACAAGACGGAGCTATGGCTACACCTTC. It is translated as CASSTDSTRRSYGYTF.

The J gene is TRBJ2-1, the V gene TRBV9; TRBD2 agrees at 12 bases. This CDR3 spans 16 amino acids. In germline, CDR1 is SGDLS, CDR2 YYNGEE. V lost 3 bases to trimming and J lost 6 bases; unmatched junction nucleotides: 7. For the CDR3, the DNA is TGTGCCAGCAGCGCGAAACTAGCGGGAGGAGGCAATGAGCAGTTCTTC. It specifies CASSAKLAGGGNEQFF.

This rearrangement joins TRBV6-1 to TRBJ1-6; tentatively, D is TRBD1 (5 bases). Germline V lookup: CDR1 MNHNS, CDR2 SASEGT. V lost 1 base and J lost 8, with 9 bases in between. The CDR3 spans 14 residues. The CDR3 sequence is CASSEERGHSPLHF. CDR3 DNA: TGTGCCAGCAGTGAAGAAAGGGGTCATTCACCCCTCCACTTT.

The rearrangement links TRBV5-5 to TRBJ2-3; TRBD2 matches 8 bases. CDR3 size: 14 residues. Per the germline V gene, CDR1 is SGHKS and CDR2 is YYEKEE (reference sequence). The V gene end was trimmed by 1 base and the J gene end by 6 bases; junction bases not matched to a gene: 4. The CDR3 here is CASSLSGGHDTQYF. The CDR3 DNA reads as TGTGCCAGCAGCTTGAGCGGGGGTCACGATACGCAGTATTTT.

The CDR3 loop is CATSRGRDNEKLFF. The CDR3 nucleotides read TGTGCCACCAGCAGAGGACGGGATAATGAAAAACTGTTTTTT. This chain uses TRBV15 with TRBJ1-4; D gene ambiguous. This CDR3 is built from 14 residues. V was cut by 1 base and J by 4 bases, with 7 bases left in between. The V gene's germline CDR1 is LNHNV and CDR2 YYDKDF (reference sequence).

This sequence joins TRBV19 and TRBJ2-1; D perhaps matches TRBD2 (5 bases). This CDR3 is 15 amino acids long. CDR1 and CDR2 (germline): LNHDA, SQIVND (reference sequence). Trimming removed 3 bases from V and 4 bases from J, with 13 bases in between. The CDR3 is CASSMGGPPYNEQFF. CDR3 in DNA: TGTGCCAGTAGTATGGGCGGGCCCCCATACAATGAGCAGTTCTTC.

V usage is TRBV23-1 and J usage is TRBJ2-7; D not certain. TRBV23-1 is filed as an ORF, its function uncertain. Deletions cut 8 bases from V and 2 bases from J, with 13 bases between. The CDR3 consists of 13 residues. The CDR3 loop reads CASPHVAAYEQYF. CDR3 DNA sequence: TGCGCCAGCCCCCATGTGGCAGCCTACGAGCAGTACTTC.

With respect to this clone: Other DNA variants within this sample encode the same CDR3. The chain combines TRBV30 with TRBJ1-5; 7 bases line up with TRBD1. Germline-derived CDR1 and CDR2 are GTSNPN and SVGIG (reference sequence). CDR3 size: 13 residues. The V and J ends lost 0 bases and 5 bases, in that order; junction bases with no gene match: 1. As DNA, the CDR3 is TGTGCCTGGAGTGTTCAGGGGGATCAGCCCCAGCATTTT. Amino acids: CAWSVQGDQPQHF.

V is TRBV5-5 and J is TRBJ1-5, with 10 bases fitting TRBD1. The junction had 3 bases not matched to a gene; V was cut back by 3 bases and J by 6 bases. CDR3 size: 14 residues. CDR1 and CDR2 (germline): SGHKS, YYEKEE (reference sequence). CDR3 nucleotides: TGTGCCAGCAGCTCTGGACAGGGGGGTCAGCCCCAGCATTTT. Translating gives CASSSGQGGQPQHF.

The CDR3 DNA sequence: TGTGCCTGGCAATTCTCAGGGGGGGCTTTCTTT. Residues: CAWQFSGGAFF. This chain joins TRBV30 and TRBJ1-1; TRBD1 agrees at 7 bases. The germline V gene encodes CDR1 GTSNPN and CDR2 SVGIG (reference sequence). The CDR3 is 11 residues long. Trimming removed 5 bases from V and 11 bases from J; junction bases left unmatched: 8. Using reference TRBV30 and TRBJ1-1 for the parts outside the CDR3, the full variable domain is SQTIHQWPATLVQPVGSPLSLECTVEGTSNPNLYWYRQAAGRGLQLLFYSVGIGQISSEVPQNLSASRPQDRQFILSSKKLLLSDSGFYLCAWQFSGGAFFGQGTRLTVV.

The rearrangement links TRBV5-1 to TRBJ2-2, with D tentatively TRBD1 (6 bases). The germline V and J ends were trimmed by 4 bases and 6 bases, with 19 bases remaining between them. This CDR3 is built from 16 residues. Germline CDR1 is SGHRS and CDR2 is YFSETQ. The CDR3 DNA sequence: TGCGCCAGCAGCCCGGGGCAGGGGCGCTGGTCCGGGGAGCTGTTTTTT. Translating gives CASSPGQGRWSGELFF.

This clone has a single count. Written as DNA, the CDR3 is TGTGCCAGCAGTAAACAGGGGCAGGGCAATCAGCCCCAGCATTTT. Its protein is CASSKQGQGNQPQHF. The chain uses TRBV27 and TRBJ1-5; TRBD1 aligns across 7 bases. Trimming removed 5 bases from V and 2 bases from J; junction bases left unmatched: 6. There are 15 residues in the CDR3. The germline CDR1 and CDR2 sequences are MNHEY and SMNVEV (reference sequence).

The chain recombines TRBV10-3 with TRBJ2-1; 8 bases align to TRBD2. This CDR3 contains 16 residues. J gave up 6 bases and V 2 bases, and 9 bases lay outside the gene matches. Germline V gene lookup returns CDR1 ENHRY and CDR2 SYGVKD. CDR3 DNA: TGTGCCATCAGTGAGGACGGGACTAGTGGGCTCAATGAGCAGTTCTTC. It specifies CAISEDGTSGLNEQFF.

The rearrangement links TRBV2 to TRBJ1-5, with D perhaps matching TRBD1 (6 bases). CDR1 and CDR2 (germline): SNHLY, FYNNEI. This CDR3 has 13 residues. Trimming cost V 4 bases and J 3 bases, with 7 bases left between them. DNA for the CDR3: TGTGCCAGCAGTGGGACAGTCAATCAGCCCCAGCATTTT. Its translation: CASSGTVNQPQHF.

The CDR3 coding sequence is TGTGCCAGCTCACCATCCTCGAATGAAAAACTGTTTTTT. Encoded protein: CASSPSSNEKLFF. The rearrangement uses TRBV18 and TRBJ1-4, with D unclear. Trimming took 2 bases from V and 5 from J, leaving 6 bases between them. The CDR3 extends over 13 amino acids. Germline lookup yields CDR1 KGHSH and CDR2 LQKENI.

DNA for the CDR3: TGTGCCAGCAGCTTATTGTTGGGCGGGGGAGGGGAGACCCAGTACTTC. Translated: CASSLLLGGGGETQYF. The rearrangement uses TRBV7-2 and TRBJ2-5; 7 nucleotides match TRBD2. The CDR3 has 16 residues. CDR1 is SGHTA, CDR2 FQGNSA, per germline. The trim removed 2 bases at V and 5 bases at J, leaving 11 bases unmatched.

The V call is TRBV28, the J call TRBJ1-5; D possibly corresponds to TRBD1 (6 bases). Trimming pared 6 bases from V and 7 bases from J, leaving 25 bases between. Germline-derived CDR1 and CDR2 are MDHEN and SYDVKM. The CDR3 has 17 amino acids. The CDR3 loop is CASSLRQGGRARQPQHF. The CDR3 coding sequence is TGTGCCAGCAGCCTCCGGCAAGGGGGGAGGGCGAGACAGCCCCAGCATTTT.

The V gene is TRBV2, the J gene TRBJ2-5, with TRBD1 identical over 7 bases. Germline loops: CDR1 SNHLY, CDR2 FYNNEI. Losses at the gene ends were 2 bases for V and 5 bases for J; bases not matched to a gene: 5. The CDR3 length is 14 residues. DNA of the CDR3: TGTGCCAGCAGTGAAAAGAGGGGGCCGGAGACCCAGTACTTC. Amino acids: CASSEKRGPETQYF.

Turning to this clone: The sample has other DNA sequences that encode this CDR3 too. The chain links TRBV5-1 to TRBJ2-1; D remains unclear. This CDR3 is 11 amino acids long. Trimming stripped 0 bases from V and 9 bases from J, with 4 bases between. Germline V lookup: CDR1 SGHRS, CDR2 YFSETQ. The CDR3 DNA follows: TGCGCCAGCAGCTTGGGAGGTGAGCAGTTCTTC. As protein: CASSLGGEQFF.

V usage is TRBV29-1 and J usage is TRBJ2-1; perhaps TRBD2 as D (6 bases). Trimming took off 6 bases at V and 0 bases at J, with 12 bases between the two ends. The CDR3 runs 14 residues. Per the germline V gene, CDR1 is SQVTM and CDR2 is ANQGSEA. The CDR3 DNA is TGCAGCGTGGACCGGGGGACCTCCTACAATGAGCAGTTCTTC. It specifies CSVDRGTSYNEQFF.

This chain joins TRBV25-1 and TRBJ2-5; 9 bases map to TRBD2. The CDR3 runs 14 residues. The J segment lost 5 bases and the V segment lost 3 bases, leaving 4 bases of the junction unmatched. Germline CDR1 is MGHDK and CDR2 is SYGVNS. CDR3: CASSDGGGAETQYF. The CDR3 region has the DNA TGTGCCAGCAGTGATGGCGGGGGGGCGGAGACCCAGTACTTC.

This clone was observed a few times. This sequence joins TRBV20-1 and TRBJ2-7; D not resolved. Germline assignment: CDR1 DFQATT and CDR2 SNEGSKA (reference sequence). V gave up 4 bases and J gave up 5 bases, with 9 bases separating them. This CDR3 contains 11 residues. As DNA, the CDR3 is TGCAGTGCTATCCAGGTCCACGAGCAGTACTTC. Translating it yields CSAIQVHEQYF.

CDR3 nucleotides: TGTGCCAGCAAAGACAGGGGGTCGCACAATTCACCCCTCCACTTT. Its protein product is CASKDRGSHNSPLHF. The gene calls are TRBV2 and TRBJ1-6; 9 nucleotides match TRBD1. The CDR3 totals 15 residues. CDR1 is SNHLY, CDR2 FYNNEI, per germline. The V gene end was trimmed by 7 bases and the J gene end by 7 bases; junction bases not matched to a gene: 8. Full variable domain (missing parts from reference TRBV2 and TRBJ1-6): EPEVTQTPSHQVTQMGQEVILRCVPISNHLYFYWYRQILGQKVEFLVSFYNNEISEKSEIFDDQFSVERPDGSNFTLKIRSTKLEDSAMYFCASKDRGSHNSPLHFGNGTRLTVT.

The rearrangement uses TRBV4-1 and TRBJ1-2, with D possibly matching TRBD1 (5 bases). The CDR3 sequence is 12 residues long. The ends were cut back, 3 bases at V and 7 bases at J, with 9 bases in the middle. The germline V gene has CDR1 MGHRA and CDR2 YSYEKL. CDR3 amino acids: CASSHRGGGYTF. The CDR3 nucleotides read TGCGCCAGCAGCCACCGGGGGGGTGGCTACACCTTC.